These 16 T cell receptor beta chains came from one sample sequenced in a study of cytotoxic CD8 clonotypes in ibrutinib-treated CLL. Profiling relied on immunoSEQ multiplex PCR, and the TCRdb table lists in-frame clones only, not all of them. The table records 150,000 to 200,000 clones, 70% to 90% of them present only once. The material sequenced was PBMCs, taken at disease progression, from a patient treated with ibrutinib. Receptor source: a human donor with chronic lymphocytic leukemia.

The chain uses TRBV20-1 and TRBJ1-1; the D gene is possibly TRBD1 (5 bases). The CDR3 has 11 residues. Trimming left V 6 bases short and J 1 base short, with 6 bases between. Germline-derived CDR1 and CDR2 are DFQATT and SNEGSKA (reference sequence). CDR3 bases: TGCAGTGCCACAGGGAACACTGAAGCTTTCTTT. Its translation: CSATGNTEAFF.

The chain uses TRBV6-6 and TRBJ1-2; D unresolved. The CDR3 is made up of 16 amino acids. V lost 0 bases and J lost 4, with 15 bases in between. The germline V gene has CDR1 MNHNY and CDR2 SVGAGI (reference sequence). The CDR3, as DNA: TGTGCCAGCAGTTACTCCCCTCCCCGCGCAGGCTATGGCTACACCTTC. It specifies CASSYSPPRAGYGYTF.

This clone was seen just once. The chain employs TRBV19 and TRBJ1-3; TRBD1 aligns across 8 bases. This CDR3 is 14 amino acids long. Unmatched junction bases numbered 8, after V lost 9 bases and J lost 4 bases. CDR1 is LNHDA, CDR2 SQIVND, per germline (reference sequence). CDR3 loop: CARKRQGPGNTIYF. DNA of the CDR3: TGTGCCAGGAAAAGACAGGGGCCAGGAAACACCATATATTTT.

This chain links TRBV10-3 with TRBJ2-7, with D possibly matching TRBD1 (5 bases). Trimming pared 0 bases from V and 2 bases from J, leaving 11 bases between. From germline, CDR1 is ENHRY and CDR2 SYGVKD. This CDR3 comprises 15 residues. CDR3 loop: CAISESGRAAYEQYF. Here the CDR3 DNA reads TGTGCCATCAGTGAGTCCGGCAGGGCGGCCTACGAGCAGTACTTC.

The chain couples TRBV6-7 to TRBJ2-1; 8 bases are a match to TRBD2. TRBV6-7 is placed among ORFs of uncertain function. The ends lost 0 bases at V and 9 bases at J; junction bases unmatched: 28. The CDR3 sequence is 22 residues long. CDR3 region: CASSYSLWEDIWTSLYYSEQFF. DNA of the CDR3: TGTGCCAGCAGTTACTCGCTCTGGGAAGACATATGGACTAGCCTTTACTATAGTGAGCAGTTCTTC.

Only a few counts were recorded for this clone. V is TRBV2 and J is TRBJ1-5; 11 bases line up with TRBD1. V gave up 10 bases and J gave up 6 bases; unmatched junction bases: 8. CDR1 and CDR2 (germline): SNHLY, FYNNEI. The CDR3 covers 14 residues. Written as DNA, the CDR3 is TGTGCCACTACCGGGACAGGGGGTCGTCAGCCCCAGCATTTT. Translation gives CATTGTGGRQPQHF.

The V and J genes are TRBV28 and TRBJ2-7, with 7 bases matching TRBD1. V lost 3 bases and J lost 3; bases outside the gene matches: 5. Germline values: CDR1 MDHEN, CDR2 SYDVKM. CDR3 length: 14 amino acids. As DNA, the CDR3 is TGTGCCAGCAGTTTTTCGGGACAGTACTACGAGCAGTACTTC. Translating it yields CASSFSGQYYEQYF. Complete variable domain (other parts from reference TRBV28 and TRBJ2-7): DVKVTQSSRYLVKRTGEKVFLECVQDMDHENMFWYRQDPGLGLRLIYFSYDVKMKEKGDIPEGYSVSREKKERFSLILESASTNQTSMYLCASSFSGQYYEQYFGPGTRLTVT.

The chain employs TRBV25-1 and TRBJ2-5, with D possibly TRBD2 on 5 matching bases. Trimming pared 3 bases from V and 9 bases from J, leaving 8 bases between. The CDR3 has 11 residues. The germline V gene encodes CDR1 MGHDK and CDR2 SYGVNS. The CDR3 loop is CASSDGIPQYF. The DNA of the CDR3 is TGTGCCAGCAGTGACGGGATACCCCAGTACTTC. The full variable domain, its missing parts supplied by reference TRBV25-1 and TRBJ2-5, is EADIYQTPRYLVIGTGKKITLECSQTMGHDKMYWYQQDPGMELHLIHYSYGVNSTEKGDLSSESTVSRIRTEHFPLTLESARPSHTSQYLCASSDGIPQYFGPGTRLLVL.

The V and J genes are TRBV6-1 and TRBJ2-1; 10 bases are a match to TRBD2. Germline V lookup: CDR1 MNHNS, CDR2 SASEGT. The CDR3 consists of 14 residues. V dropped 7 bases and J dropped 6; count of bases not matched to a gene: 6. The CDR3 region has the DNA TGTGCCAGCATTTGGGCTAGCGGGAGCAATGAGCAGTTCTTC. Residues: CASIWASGSNEQFF.

The rearrangement links TRBV29-1 to TRBJ1-3; a possible D gene is TRBD1 (6 bases). CDR1 and CDR2 from the germline V gene are SQVTM and ANQGSEA. This CDR3 has 12 amino acids. The V end lost 4 bases, the J end lost 6 bases, and 10 bases lay between the germline ends. The CDR3 reads CSVVGGENTIYF. The DNA of the CDR3 is TGCAGCGTTGTAGGGGGAGAAAACACCATATATTTT.

The chain joins TRBV27 to TRBJ1-4, with TRBD1 matching over 9 bases. This CDR3 region has 14 residues. Germline V lookup: CDR1 MNHEY, CDR2 SMNVEV (reference sequence). V was pared by 5 bases and J by 7 bases, with 5 bases of the junction left unmatched. CDR3: CASSGQGIAEKLFF. CDR3 DNA: TGTGCCAGCAGTGGACAGGGGATCGCTGAAAAACTGTTTTTT. The full variable domain, rest sourced from reference TRBV27 and TRBJ1-4, is EAQVTQNPRYLITVTGKKLTVTCSQNMNHEYMSWYRQDPGLGLRQIYYSMNVEVTDKGDVPEGYKVSRKEKRNFPLILESPSPNQTSLYFCASSGQGIAEKLFFGSGTQLSVL.

The gene calls are TRBV28 and TRBJ2-7; unclear D gene. Trimming removed 6 bases from V and 0 bases from J, with 15 bases in between. CDR1 is MDHEN, CDR2 SYDVKM, per germline. CDR3 length equals 15 residues. The CDR3 protein is CASSPSRVSSYEQYF. The CDR3, as DNA: TGTGCCAGCAGCCCATCACGGGTTAGCTCCTACGAGCAGTACTTC.

The V gene is TRBV4-1, the J gene TRBJ1-4; no firm D call. Germline V gives CDR1 MGHRA, CDR2 YSYEKL. The CDR3 loop spans 17 amino acids. Trimming stripped 4 bases from V and 5 bases from J, with 20 bases between. DNA for the CDR3: TGCGCCAGCAGCCCGGTTGGCGCGAGAGGGCCCAATGAAAAACTGTTTTTT. It yields the protein CASSPVGARGPNEKLFF.

V is TRBV7-6 and J is TRBJ2-7, with TRBD2 matching 8 bases. Per the germline V gene, CDR1 is SGHVS and CDR2 is FNYEAQ. V shed 2 bases and J 0 bases; nucleotides not matched to a gene: 3. The CDR3 runs 15 residues. CDR3 sequence: CASSLTSGDSYEQYF. The CDR3, as DNA: TGTGCCAGCAGCTTAACTAGCGGCGACTCCTACGAGCAGTACTTC.

This clone was counted a single time. As DNA, the CDR3 is TGTGCCAGCAGTGACTCGAGTTATTCAGGGCAAGCCTATGGCTACACCTTC. It codes for CASSDSSYSGQAYGYTF. The chain carries TRBV6-4 and TRBJ1-2; possibly TRBD1 for D (5 bases). Germline assignment: CDR1 MRHNA and CDR2 SNTAGT. The CDR3 has 17 amino acids. The V gene lost 0 bases and the J gene lost 4 bases, with 18 bases spanning the gap.

The chain is built from TRBV7-9 and TRBJ1-2; 11 bases fit TRBD1. After removal of 2 bases from V and 4 bases from J, the junction contained 3 bases not matched to a gene. Germline loops: CDR1 SEHNR, CDR2 FQNEAQ (reference sequence). This CDR3 spans 15 amino acids. The CDR3 here is CASSLRTGGSYGYTF. The CDR3 nucleotides are TGTGCCAGCAGCTTAAGGACAGGGGGCAGCTATGGCTACACCTTC.